This is a list of T cell receptor beta chains from one sample in a study of T-cell memory formation after mild COVID-19. TCRdb ran MiXCR on the 5' RACE reads and lists one entry per CDR3 protein. The sample has approximately 480,000 distinct CDR3 sequences; around a sixth are singletons. Sequencing was performed on PBMCs or a T cell subset sorted from them (not recorded which). Every receptor here comes from an adult woman who had mild COVID-19 (a few samples of this study predate the infection). Cell type and time point are not known. Both conserved end residues are trimmed from each CDR3. The order of the fields is J gene, V gene, CDR3 length, CDR3 protein.

>TRBJ1-3|TRBV12-3/TRBV12-4|10
ASSPLGNTIY
>TRBJ2-7|TRBV6-2/TRBV6-3|15
ASSYAGTSGIGYEQY
>TRBJ1-1|TRBV20-1|9
SARLNTEAF
>TRBJ2-7|TRBV20-1|12
SAKLAERGFEQY
>TRBJ2-7|TRBV5-5|14
ASSLEGSFGSYEQY
>TRBJ2-1|TRBV7-6|11
ASSLARSYEQF
>TRBJ2-2|TRBV20-1|10
SVNRGPGELF
>TRBJ1-2|TRBV7-2|12
ASSLQGSNYGYT
>TRBJ1-1|TRBV4-1|12
ASSPGQPGTEAF
>TRBJ1-2|TRBV4-2|13
ASSQESGGTYGYT
>TRBJ2-3|TRBV20-1|13
SARAGTGDTDTQY
>TRBJ2-7|TRBV27|12
ASRLTGISYEQY
>TRBJ2-7|TRBV9|12
ASSVNSLTYEQY
>TRBJ1-5|TRBV19|12
ATSGSHSNQPQH